This TCR beta chain was captured by sequencing in a study of shared clonotypes between healthy human individuals. Study background: Each donor's CD8 memory used one plate, CD8 naive two, each CD4 subset three. Whole-study results and caveats: Naive subsets usually exceeded memory subsets in estimated richness. Clonotype sharing among donors likely depends on sequencing depth.

Adult donors, all healthy and HIV-negative, had no recent acute infections or vaccinations. The J segment lost 4 bases and the V segment lost 0 bases, leaving 4 bases of the junction unmatched. The CDR3 is 15 residues long. Germline-derived CDR1 and CDR2 are SGHRS and YFSETQ. The data were produced by immunoSEQ multiplex PCR, yet TCRdb's version contains in-frame clones alone and is incomplete. The sample lists around 1.5 million clones, 98% seen once, with 0.45% in the top ten. The table lists this clone with a count of one. The antigen is not known. The chain carries TRBV5-1 and TRBJ2-5; TRBD1 agrees at 9 bases. This TCR was sampled from a man between 25 and 39 years old in good health. Sequencing was done on a sample of naive CD4+ T cells sorted from blood. The sample's subset: CD45RA+ positively selected. CDR3 region: CASSLVQGALETQYF. Written as DNA, the CDR3 is TGCGCCAGCAGCTTGGTACAGGGGGCCCTAGAGACCCAGTACTTC.